This TCR beta chain was captured in a study of blood T cell repertoires in COVID-19. On the study more broadly: Researchers got acute and convalescent COVID-19 samples from the United States, Italy and Spain.

V was shortened by 4 bases and J by 5 bases, with 11 bases between the two germline ends. The CDR3 is 13 amino acids. Germline V CDR1 and CDR2: KGHSH, LQKENI. This table comes from immunoSEQ multiplex PCR, and its TCRdb copy is limited to in-frame clones, with some not included. Of 450,000 to 600,000 clones in the sample, around 90% were seen once. Those enrolled, adults aged roughly 18 to 89 years, came from about two dozen US areas. Cohort assignment relied on participant-reported clinical history. Specimen: PBMCs or T cells enriched from blood (not recorded which). This receptor was identified in a young woman who had recovered from COVID-19. The chain employs TRBV18 and TRBJ2-5; D unclear. The CDR3 bases are TGTGCCAGCTCACTCTCCAGTTGGGAGACCCAGTACTTC. Translated, it gives CASSLSSWETQYF.